These 16 T cell receptor beta chains came from one sample sequenced in a study of T cells in Graves' hyperthyroidism and ophthalmopathy. Amplification of TCR beta CDR3 regions used RNA as the template. When the TCR CDR3 underwent first-round RT-PCR, the HTBI primer set was used. One entry per CDR3 protein, called by TCRdb with MiXCR from the multiplex PCR reads. This repertoire shows more than 350,000 distinct CDR3 sequences, around 15% found once; its top ten account for about 19%. Source material: blood. These receptors originate from a woman in her 30s with Graves' ophthalmopathy.

This clonotype was recorded many times. This chain links TRBV28 with TRBJ1-1; no reliable D call. Germline loops: CDR1 MDHEN, CDR2 SYDVKM. This CDR3 region has 15 residues. Trimming removed 0 bases at V and 3 bases at J, with 11 bases between. The CDR3 sequence: CASSLWAGPHTEAFF. CDR3 bases: TGTGCCAGCAGTTTATGGGCAGGCCCCCACACTGAAGCTTTCTTT.

This clonotype came up many times. The germline gene is not matched at one end of the junction; a read error may be the cause. The rearrangement uses TRBV28 and TRBJ1-5; possibly TRBD1 for D (6 bases). The CDR3 consists of 15 residues. In germline, CDR1 is MDHEN, CDR2 SYDVKM. The CDR3 is CASSLSGGGNQPRHF. The DNA of the CDR3 is TGTGCCAGCAGTTTATCGGGGGGCGGCAATCAGCCCCGGCATTTT. The whole variable domain, filled in from reference TRBV28 and TRBJ1-5, reads DVKVTQSSRYLVKRTGEKVFLECVQDMDHENMFWYRQDPGLGLRLIYFSYDVKMKEKGDIPEGYSVSREKKERFSLILESASTNQTSMYLCASSLSGGGNQPRHFGDGTRLSIL.

Regarding this clonotype: One base away lies a much larger clone, so this may be a sequencing read error. The chain links TRBV28 to TRBJ2-3; the D gene is possibly TRBD1 (6 bases). Germline V lookup: CDR1 MDHEN, CDR2 SYDVKM. The CDR3 is made up of 15 amino acids. The CDR3 loop reads CVSVTGFFGTDTQYF. Written as DNA, the CDR3 is TGTGTCAGCGTAACAGGGTTCTTCGGGACAGATACGCAGTATTTT. The full variable domain, with the rest looked up from reference TRBV28 and TRBJ2-3, is DVKVTQSSRYLVKRTGEKVFLECVQDMDHENMFWYRQDPGLGLRLIYFSYDVKMKEKGDIPEGYSVSREKKERFSLILESASTNQTSMYLCVSVTGFFGTDTQYFGPGTRLTVL.

As to this clonotype: This may arise from a read error, as a much more abundant clone is one base away. V usage is TRBV7-3 and J usage is TRBJ1-3; D perhaps matches TRBD1 (5 bases). CDR3 length: 18 residues. CDR1 SGHTA and CDR2 FQGTGA come from the germline V gene. CDR3: CASQKEGRRSNSGNAIYF. The CDR3 nucleotides are TGTGCCAGCCAAAAGGAGGGGAGACGGTCGAACTCTGGAAACGCCATATATTTT.

The chain uses TRBV24-1 and TRBJ2-1; D gene unclear. The CDR3 sequence is 16 residues long. Trimming removed 1 base from V and 0 bases from J, with 9 bases in between. Germline assignment: CDR1 KGHDR and CDR2 SFDVKD. DNA for the CDR3: TGTGCCACCAGTGATTTTCCACAGAACTCCTACAATGAGCAGTTCTTC. Its protein product is CATSDFPQNSYNEQFF.

At least ten counts were recorded for this clonotype. V is TRBV7-8 and J is TRBJ1-2; D not certain. This CDR3 contains 15 residues. Between the trimmed V and J ends, which lost 2 bases and 3 bases, there was a span of 13 bases. Per the germline V gene, CDR1 is SGHVS and CDR2 is FQNEAQ. DNA for the CDR3: TGTGCCAGCAGCTTAAAGGGAGTCATTCACTATGGCTACACCTTC. Translated: CASSLKGVIHYGYTF.

The chain links TRBV24-1 to TRBJ2-1, with D unclear. Germline CDR1 is KGHDR and CDR2 is SFDVKD. The CDR3 is made up of 15 amino acids. V gave up 4 bases and J gave up 5 bases, with 14 bases separating them. This chain's CDR3 is CATSDLGQGNNEQFF. In DNA form, the CDR3 reads TGTGCCACCAGTGACCTGGGCCAAGGGAACAATGAGCAGTTCTTC.

In its sample, this clonotype was seen a few times. V and J are TRBV7-9 and TRBJ2-7, with unresolved D. With 2 bases removed from V and 4 bases from J, the gap between germline ends came to 12 bases. From germline, CDR1 is SEHNR and CDR2 FQNEAQ (reference sequence). The CDR3 contains 14 residues. The CDR3 DNA is TGTGCCAGCAGCTTATCCCTAGGTAGTTACGAGCAGTACTTC. Protein: CASSLSLGSYEQYF.

This clonotype was picked up many times. The chain combines TRBV28 with TRBJ2-7; the D gene is possibly TRBD1 (5 bases). V lost 5 bases to trimming and J lost 2 bases, with 19 bases between them. The CDR3 contains 16 residues. CDR1 MDHEN and CDR2 SYDVKM come from the germline V gene. CDR3 in amino acids: CASSTFPDRRAYEQYF. As DNA, the CDR3 is TGTGCCAGCAGTACCTTCCCCGACAGACGGGCCTACGAGCAGTACTTC.

The chain links TRBV15 to TRBJ2-7; 7 nucleotides agree with TRBD1. The trim removed 4 bases at V and 3 bases at J, leaving 12 bases unmatched. Germline CDR1 is LNHNV and CDR2 is YYDKDF (reference sequence). CDR3 length: 16 amino acids. The CDR3, as DNA: TGTGCCACCAGCATACACCCGACAGGGAATAACTACGAGCAGTACTTC. Translated, it gives CATSIHPTGNNYEQYF.

This clonotype was counted many times. The chain uses TRBV20-1 and TRBJ2-3, with no clear D. Germline CDR1 reads DFQATT; CDR2 reads SNEGSKA (reference sequence). The CDR3 extends over 13 amino acids. The V and J ends lost 4 bases and 0 bases respectively, with 8 bases between them. The chain's CDR3 is CSAITDSTDTQYF. The CDR3 bases are TGCAGTGCTATTACCGACAGCACAGATACGCAGTATTTT.

This chain connects TRBV5-1 to TRBJ1-1, with 9 bases aligning to TRBD1. V lost 3 bases to trimming and J lost 7 bases; unmatched junction nucleotides: 7. CDR3 length: 14 residues. CDR1 is SGHRS and CDR2 is YFSETQ in the germline V gene. The CDR3 coding sequence is TGCGCCAGCAGCTACAACCGGGACAGGGATGAAGCTTTCTTT. Protein sequence: CASSYNRDRDEAFF.

The chain recombines TRBV7-2 with TRBJ1-1; TRBD1 is a possible D gene (5 bases). Per the germline V gene, CDR1 is SGHTA and CDR2 is FQGNSA. V was shortened by 4 bases and J by 6 bases, with 24 bases between the two germline ends. The CDR3 totals 17 residues. The CDR3 DNA follows: TGTGCCAGCAGCTCCAGCGGGACGGATCGCCTCGGCGCTGAAGCTTTCTTT. It yields the protein CASSSSGTDRLGAEAFF. Supplemented by reference TRBV7-2 and TRBJ1-1, the full variable domain reads GAGVSQSPSNKVTEKGKDVELRCDPISGHTALYWYRQSLGQGLEFLIYFQGNSAPDKSGLPSDRFSAERTGGSVSTLTIQRTQQEDSAVYLCASSSSGTDRLGAEAFFGQGTRLTVV.

This clonotype was seen only a few times. This chain joins TRBV20-1 and TRBJ2-2; no firm D call. Between the trimmed V and J ends, which lost 6 bases and 3 bases, there was a span of 8 bases. CDR1 DFQATT and CDR2 SNEGSKA come from the germline V gene (reference sequence). CDR3 size: 12 residues. CDR3 in DNA: TGCAGTGCAACGAGAGACACCGGGGAGCTGTTTTTT. Its protein is CSATRDTGELFF.

This clonotype occurred many times. This sequence joins TRBV29-1 and TRBJ1-1; 7 bases agree with TRBD1. CDR1 and CDR2 (germline): SQVTM, ANQGSEA. The CDR3 sequence is 14 residues long. J gave up 4 bases and V 3 bases, and 8 bases lay outside the gene matches. The CDR3 DNA is TGCAGCGTTGACAGGGGGTCTCAGGGCACTGAAGCTTTCTTT. It codes for CSVDRGSQGTEAFF. The whole variable domain, remainder taken from reference TRBV29-1 and TRBJ1-1, is SAVISQKPSRDICQRGTSLTIQCQVDSQVTMMFWYRQQPGQSLTLIATANQGSEATYESGFVIDKFPISRPNLTFSTLTVSNMSPEDSSIYLCSVDRGSQGTEAFFGQGTRLTVV.

This clonotype was counted only a few times. The chain joins TRBV6-1 to TRBJ1-1; TRBD1 matches 7 bases. Germline-derived CDR1 and CDR2 are MNHNS and SASEGT. The CDR3 runs 16 residues. V dropped 4 bases and J dropped 5; count of bases not matched to a gene: 13. CDR3 DNA: TGTGCCAGCAGTGTTGGGCAGGGGGTAGGTGGTACTGAAGCTTTCTTT. It is translated as CASSVGQGVGGTEAFF.